The 7 T cell receptor beta chains below come from one sample, sequenced in a study of T cells after yellow fever vaccination. TCRdb reprocessed the 5' RACE reads with MiXCR, giving one entry per CDR3 protein. This repertoire shows under 55,000 distinct CDR3 sequences, approximately 7% found once; its top ten account for 20% to 30%. The starting material was CD8+ T cells not binding an NS4B(214-222) dextramer, sorted from PBMCs, obtained roughly 46 days after the first yellow fever vaccination. The receptors here all came from a young man who received the YFV17D yellow fever vaccine.

At least ten counts were recorded for this clonotype. The V and J genes are TRBV29-1 and TRBJ2-1, with TRBD2 as a possible D gene (6 bases). Trimming pared 6 bases from V and 12 bases from J, leaving 21 bases between. This CDR3 has 13 residues. Germline V gene lookup returns CDR1 SQVTM and CDR2 ANQGSEA. As DNA, the CDR3 is TGCAGCGTACCGGGACTGCCATCAGATGGGCAGTTCTTC. Translating gives CSVPGLPSDGQFF.

The rearrangement uses TRBV18 and TRBJ2-3; D gene uncertain. CDR1 KGHSH and CDR2 LQKENI come from the germline V gene. The CDR3 runs 16 residues. The V end was cut by 3 bases, the J end by 0 bases, with 13 bases between. The DNA for the CDR3 is TGTGCCAGCTCACCGCGGACGCTCTCTAGCACAGATACGCAGTATTTT. Encoded protein: CASSPRTLSSTDTQYF.

The CDR3 coding sequence is TGTGCCAGCAGTCCAGCGACAGGAAACGCTAACTATGGCTACACCTTC. Its protein is CASSPATGNANYGYTF. This chain connects TRBV27 to TRBJ1-2, with a tentative D call TRBD1 (6 bases). Germline V gene data show CDR1 as MNHEY and CDR2 as SMNVEV (reference sequence). Trimming shortened V by 5 bases and J by 0 bases, and 16 bases separated the two germline ends. The CDR3 consists of 16 residues.

Turning to this clonotype: Just one base apart from a much larger clone, this may be a read error. The chain combines TRBV7-9 with TRBJ2-3; tentative D call: TRBD1 (6 bases). CDR1 and CDR2 (germline): SEHNR, FQNEAQ (reference sequence). V was pared by 7 bases and J by 6 bases, with 11 bases between. The CDR3 sequence is 12 residues long. CDR3 sequence (DNA): TGTGCCAGCAACCACAGGGATGATACGCAGTATTTT. Translating it yields CASNHRDDTQYF.

In its sample, this clonotype was seen many times. The rearrangement links TRBV28 to TRBJ2-1; 8 bases fit TRBD2. The CDR3 sequence is 16 residues long. Germline CDR1 MDHEN, CDR2 SYDVKM. After removal of 4 bases from V and 0 bases from J, the junction contained 5 bases not matched to a gene. The CDR3 reads CASSSLAGSSYNEQFF. In DNA, the CDR3 is TGTGCCAGCAGTTCCCTAGCGGGCAGCTCCTACAATGAGCAGTTCTTC. The full variable domain, its missing parts supplied by reference TRBV28 and TRBJ2-1, is DVKVTQSSRYLVKRTGEKVFLECVQDMDHENMFWYRQDPGLGLRLIYFSYDVKMKEKGDIPEGYSVSREKKERFSLILESASTNQTSMYLCASSSLAGSSYNEQFFGPGTRLTVL.

This clonotype was counted between two and nine times. The chain recombines TRBV6-5 with TRBJ1-2; TRBD1 matches 8 bases. Germline CDR1 and CDR2: MNHEY and SVGAGI. This CDR3 contains 14 residues. Trimming removed 6 bases from V and 3 bases from J; junction bases left unmatched: 6. CDR3 nucleotide sequence: TGTGCCAGCAGAGTGACAGGGGTTGACTATGGCTACACCTTC. This encodes CASRVTGVDYGYTF.

V gene TRBV6-5 combines with J gene TRBJ2-2; 8 bases match TRBD1. V shed 8 bases and J 4 bases; nucleotides not matched to a gene: 9. Germline assignment: CDR1 MNHEY and CDR2 SVGAGI. CDR3 length equals 15 residues. The CDR3 sequence: CASRRQGRSTGELFF. In DNA form, the CDR3 reads TGTGCCAGCCGACGACAGGGGAGAAGCACCGGGGAGCTGTTTTTT.